The following is a T cell receptor (beta chain) sequence with its context. This receptor's antigen is unknown. Base qualities are not provided; no much larger clone lies one nucleotide away. Spanning cysteine to phenylalanine, the CDR3 consists of 12 amino acids. Here the CDR3 DNA is all that survives: 36 bases in frame from base 1. The V and J ends are trimmed by 4 bases and 5 bases, leaving 8 bases between them. The germline V gene (reference sequence) specifies SEHNR as CDR1 and FQNEAQ as CDR2. This specimen comes from a study of CD4+ T cells in melanoma (dated by TCRdb to between 2020 and 2023). In the study overall: The study investigated neoantigen-specific CD4+ T cells in human melanoma. Study-wide conclusions, independent of this receptor: Neoantigen-specific CD4+ T cells in melanoma were reported to have a range of differentiation states. The report described a correlation between neoantigen-specific CD4+ T cells and the function of CD8+ T cells, macrophages and B cells.

Donors were patients with melanoma. Preparation of the library involved the immunoSEQ multiplex PCR assay. Held by TCRdb, this immuneACCESS table contains in-frame sequences only and omits some clones. Under half of the omission traces to an unresolved V gene where checked; the cause of the rest is unknown. A total of approximately 9,600 clones appear in this sample, about 73% of them only once. The ten biggest clones cover over 20% of the sample. The sample consisted of cells from a culture (not recorded whether cultured in vitro). The chain is made from TRBV7-9 and TRBJ2-5, with the D segment identity uncertain. The receptor was isolated from a human donor with melanoma. CDR3 sequence: CASSYMGETQYF. The DNA sequence is as follows: TGTGCCAGCAGCTACATGGGGGAGACCCAGTACTTC.